This TCR beta chain was found in a study of T cell changes during pregnancy in multiple sclerosis. This clone is a singleton in its sample. Generated by immunoSEQ multiplex PCR, the TCRdb table keeps only in-frame clones and is missing some. The table includes tens of thousands of clones, around 89% detected once. The CDR3 runs 11 residues. Trimming took 8 bases from V and 1 from J, leaving 5 bases between them. CDR1 is SNHLY and CDR2 is FYNNEI in the germline V gene. The rearrangement joins TRBV2 to TRBJ1-1, with unresolved D. The material was CD8+ T cells from peripheral blood mononuclear cells, obtained after pregnancy. The clonotype comes from a female donor in good health, enrolled as a control in a pregnancy study. The CDR3 loop is CASYGNTEAFF. The CDR3 DNA is TGTGCCAGCTACGGGAACACTGAAGCTTTCTTT.